A selection of T cell receptor beta chains follows, all from one sample in a study of cytomegalovirus exposure and HLA in healthy donors. Libraries were prepared by immunoSEQ multiplex PCR; TCRdb keeps only in-frame clonotypes and omits some of them. The sample consists of some 240,000 clones, around 90% of them appearing once. Input material: PBMCs. These receptors were taken from a girl aged 2 to 9 in good health and CMV-seronegative. Both conserved end residues are part of each CDR3. D genes are given only for firm matches. Expanded clones are given a class, and other clones once, few, many or no size at all.

clone_size: few; cdr3_length: 13; d_call: TRBD1; v_call: TRBV28; j_call: TRBJ2-5; cdr3_nt: TGTGCCAGCAGGCCGACAGGGAAAGAGACCCAGTACTTC; cdr3_aa: CASRPTGKETQYF
clone_size: -; cdr3_length: 16; d_call: TRBD1; v_call: TRBV18; j_call: TRBJ1-1; cdr3_nt: TGTGCCAGCTCTCTTTCGATGGGACAGGTGAACACTGAAGCTTTCTTT; cdr3_aa: CASSLSMGQVNTEAFF
clone_size: -; cdr3_length: 13; d_call: -; v_call: TRBV5-1; j_call: TRBJ2-4; cdr3_nt: TGCGCCAGCAGCTTGTTTCAGGGAAACATTCAGTACTTC; cdr3_aa: CASSLFQGNIQYF
clone_size: -; cdr3_length: 17; d_call: TRBD1; v_call: TRBV28; j_call: TRBJ1-5; cdr3_nt: TGTGCCAGCAGCCCCCGGACAGGGGGTCATAGCAATCAGCCCCAGCATTTT; cdr3_aa: CASSPRTGGHSNQPQHF
clone_size: once; cdr3_length: 16; d_call: TRBD1; v_call: TRBV18; j_call: TRBJ1-4; cdr3_nt: TGTGCCAGCTCACGAATACCGGGACAGCCTAATGAAAAACTGTTTTTT; cdr3_aa: CASSRIPGQPNEKLFF
clone_size: -; cdr3_length: 15; d_call: TRBD1; v_call: TRBV6-1; j_call: TRBJ2-2; cdr3_nt: TGTGCCAGCAGTGTGGGGGACAGGAACACCGGGGAGCTGTTTTTT; cdr3_aa: CASSVGDRNTGELFF
clone_size: -; cdr3_length: 15; d_call: TRBD1; v_call: TRBV5-1; j_call: TRBJ2-5; cdr3_nt: TGCGCCAGCAGCTTGGTGACAGGGTCTTTGGAGACCCAGTACTTC; cdr3_aa: CASSLVTGSLETQYF
clone_size: -; cdr3_length: 14; d_call: TRBD2; v_call: TRBV5-1; j_call: TRBJ2-1; cdr3_nt: TGCGCCAGCAGCTCGAGCGGGGGAAGGAATGAGCAGTTCTTC; cdr3_aa: CASSSSGGRNEQFF
clone_size: -; cdr3_length: 14; d_call: TRBD1; v_call: TRBV6-6; j_call: TRBJ1-2; cdr3_nt: TGTGCCAGCAGTTCACAGGGGTTGGACTATGGCTACACCTTC; cdr3_aa: CASSSQGLDYGYTF
clone_size: -; cdr3_length: 13; d_call: -; v_call: TRBV12-5; j_call: TRBJ1-5; cdr3_nt: TGTGCTAGTGGTTTGGACGCCAGGTGGCCCCAGCATTTT; cdr3_aa: CASGLDARWPQHF
clone_size: -; cdr3_length: 13; d_call: -; v_call: TRBV6-1; j_call: TRBJ2-3; cdr3_nt: TGTGCCAGCAGGGGGCTGTCCACAGATACGCAGTATTTT; cdr3_aa: CASRGLSTDTQYF
clone_size: -; cdr3_length: 14; d_call: TRBD2; v_call: TRBV5-4; j_call: TRBJ2-3; cdr3_nt: TGTGCCAGCAGCCCAGGGAGGGGCACAGATACGCAGTATTTT; cdr3_aa: CASSPGRGTDTQYF
clone_size: -; cdr3_length: 15; d_call: TRBD2; v_call: TRBV5-6; j_call: TRBJ2-5; cdr3_nt: TGTGCCAGCAGCTTAGGGCGGGAGGGCCGTGAGACCCAGTACTTC; cdr3_aa: CASSLGREGRETQYF
clone_size: -; cdr3_length: 16; d_call: TRBD2; v_call: TRBV23-1; j_call: TRBJ2-2; cdr3_nt: TGCGCCAGCAGTCACAGCGGGAGGATGAAAACCGGGGAGCTGTTTTTT; cdr3_aa: CASSHSGRMKTGELFF
clone_size: -; cdr3_length: 13; d_call: TRBD1; v_call: TRBV19; j_call: TRBJ1-2; cdr3_nt: TGTGCCAGTAGCCCAGGTGGGACAGATGGCTACACCTTC; cdr3_aa: CASSPGGTDGYTF
clone_size: few; cdr3_length: 13; d_call: -; v_call: TRBV15; j_call: TRBJ1-2; cdr3_nt: TGTGCCACCAGCAGAGTGAAGGGGGATGGCTACACCTTC; cdr3_aa: CATSRVKGDGYTF
clone_size: -; cdr3_length: 13; d_call: TRBD1; v_call: TRBV11-2; j_call: TRBJ2-7; cdr3_nt: TGTGCCAGCAGCCCCCCGACAGGGTCCGAGCAGTACTTC; cdr3_aa: CASSPPTGSEQYF
clone_size: -; cdr3_length: 14; d_call: -; v_call: TRBV9; j_call: TRBJ2-3; cdr3_nt: TGTGCCAGCAGCGTCGGGACTGGCACAGATACGCAGTATTTT; cdr3_aa: CASSVGTGTDTQYF
clone_size: -; cdr3_length: 12; d_call: TRBD1; v_call: TRBV29-1; j_call: TRBJ2-7; cdr3_nt: TGCAGCGTCGGGGGACAGGGGTACGAGCAGTACTTC; cdr3_aa: CSVGGQGYEQYF
clone_size: -; cdr3_length: 15; d_call: TRBD2; v_call: TRBV7-9; j_call: TRBJ2-1; cdr3_nt: TGTGCCAGCAGCCCCGGGACTAGCGGGGCGGATGAGCAGTTCTTC; cdr3_aa: CASSPGTSGADEQFF
clone_size: -; cdr3_length: 14; d_call: -; v_call: TRBV28; j_call: TRBJ2-5; cdr3_nt: TGTGCCAGCAGTTCACCCCGAGAGCAAGAGACCCAGTACTTC; cdr3_aa: CASSSPREQETQYF
clone_size: -; cdr3_length: 17; d_call: TRBD1; v_call: TRBV7-9; j_call: TRBJ1-2; cdr3_nt: TGTGCCAGCAGCTTAGGGGCTCCCGCAGGGGGCAAAGATGGCTACACCTTC; cdr3_aa: CASSLGAPAGGKDGYTF
clone_size: -; cdr3_length: 16; d_call: TRBD2; v_call: TRBV27; j_call: TRBJ2-3; cdr3_nt: TGTGCCAGCAGTTACTTGATAGCGGGAGGAGGAGATACGCAGTATTTT; cdr3_aa: CASSYLIAGGGDTQYF
clone_size: -; cdr3_length: 16; d_call: TRBD1; v_call: TRBV27; j_call: TRBJ1-1; cdr3_nt: TGTGCCAGCAGTTCCGGGACAGGGAACAGGCACACTGAAGCTTTCTTT; cdr3_aa: CASSSGTGNRHTEAFF
clone_size: -; cdr3_length: 16; d_call: -; v_call: TRBV7-9; j_call: TRBJ1-5; cdr3_nt: TGTTCCAGCAGCCCCGGGCTGCTGGGGGCTAATCAGCCCCAGCATTTT; cdr3_aa: CSSSPGLLGANQPQHF
clone_size: -; cdr3_length: 15; d_call: -; v_call: TRBV28; j_call: TRBJ1-3; cdr3_nt: TGTGCCAGCAGTTTGGGGCATATCTCTGGAAACACCATATATTTT; cdr3_aa: CASSLGHISGNTIYF
clone_size: -; cdr3_length: 15; d_call: -; v_call: TRBV6-5; j_call: TRBJ2-1; cdr3_nt: TGTGCCAGCAGACGAGAAGTAAACTCCTACAATGAGCAGTTCTTC; cdr3_aa: CASRREVNSYNEQFF
clone_size: -; cdr3_length: 15; d_call: -; v_call: TRBV7-2; j_call: TRBJ2-7; cdr3_nt: TGTGCCAGCAGCTTAATCCGGGACAATACCTACGAGCAGTACTTC; cdr3_aa: CASSLIRDNTYEQYF
clone_size: -; cdr3_length: 16; d_call: TRBD2; v_call: TRBV4-1; j_call: TRBJ2-3; cdr3_nt: TGCGCCAGCAGCCAAGCCGAGACTAGCGGCACAGATACGCAGTATTTT; cdr3_aa: CASSQAETSGTDTQYF
clone_size: -; cdr3_length: 15; d_call: TRBD1; v_call: TRBV11-1; j_call: TRBJ1-2; cdr3_nt: TGTGCCAGCAGCTTCGGTGGGACAGCTAACTATGGCTACACCTTC; cdr3_aa: CASSFGGTANYGYTF
clone_size: -; cdr3_length: 12; d_call: -; v_call: TRBV29-1; j_call: TRBJ2-7; cdr3_nt: TGCAGCGTTGAAGGTTGGGGGCGCGAGCAGTACTTC; cdr3_aa: CSVEGWGREQYF
clone_size: -; cdr3_length: 11; d_call: TRBD1; v_call: TRBV2; j_call: TRBJ2-5; cdr3_nt: TGTGCCAGTACAGGGGCGGAGACCCAGTACTTC; cdr3_aa: CASTGAETQYF
clone_size: -; cdr3_length: 15; d_call: -; v_call: TRBV10-3; j_call: TRBJ1-5; cdr3_nt: TGTGCCATCAGTGAGTCTACCACAGGCAATCAGCCCCAGCATTTT; cdr3_aa: CAISESTTGNQPQHF
clone_size: -; cdr3_length: 14; d_call: -; v_call: TRBV5-6; j_call: TRBJ2-5; cdr3_nt: TGTGCCAGCAGCTGGGGGGATGGCCTATGGGAGCAGTACTTC; cdr3_aa: CASSWGDGLWEQYF
clone_size: -; cdr3_length: 14; d_call: TRBD2; v_call: TRBV10-1; j_call: TRBJ2-7; cdr3_nt: TGCGCCAGCAATAGCCGCGGGAGCTCCTACGAGCAGTACTTC; cdr3_aa: CASNSRGSSYEQYF
clone_size: -; cdr3_length: 15; d_call: TRBD1; v_call: TRBV11-2; j_call: TRBJ1-1; cdr3_nt: TGTGCCAGCAGCTTGGAGGGGGCTGTGAACACTGAAGCTTTCTTT; cdr3_aa: CASSLEGAVNTEAFF
clone_size: -; cdr3_length: 15; d_call: -; v_call: TRBV13; j_call: TRBJ2-5; cdr3_nt: TGTGCCAGCAGCCCAGGGGCGGGGCGGGGGGAGACCCAGTACTTC; cdr3_aa: CASSPGAGRGETQYF
clone_size: -; cdr3_length: 15; d_call: -; v_call: TRBV6-6; j_call: TRBJ1-3; cdr3_nt: TGTGCCAGCAGTTACGTAGTTTCCTCTGGAAACACCATATATTTT; cdr3_aa: CASSYVVSSGNTIYF
clone_size: -; cdr3_length: 19; d_call: TRBD2; v_call: TRBV27; j_call: TRBJ2-1; cdr3_nt: TGTGCCAGCAGTTCCTCGGGACTAGCGTACCTTAGCTCCTACAATGAGCAGTTCTTC; cdr3_aa: CASSSSGLAYLSSYNEQFF
clone_size: -; cdr3_length: 13; d_call: -; v_call: TRBV5-6; j_call: TRBJ1-1; cdr3_nt: TGTGCCAGCAGCTTCGGGTCGAACACTGAAGCTTTCTTT; cdr3_aa: CASSFGSNTEAFF
clone_size: -; cdr3_length: 14; d_call: TRBD1; v_call: TRBV6-5; j_call: TRBJ2-7; cdr3_nt: TGTGCCAGCAGTTACTCGAACAGGGGGCTCGAGCAGTACTTC; cdr3_aa: CASSYSNRGLEQYF
clone_size: -; cdr3_length: 14; d_call: TRBD2; v_call: TRBV29-1; j_call: TRBJ2-1; cdr3_nt: TGCAGCGTTGAACCTAGCGGGGTCTACAATGAGCAGTTCTTC; cdr3_aa: CSVEPSGVYNEQFF
clone_size: -; cdr3_length: 14; d_call: TRBD1; v_call: TRBV9; j_call: TRBJ2-5; cdr3_nt: TGTGCCAGCAGCGGACCGGGACAGGGAGAGACCCAGTACTTC; cdr3_aa: CASSGPGQGETQYF
clone_size: -; cdr3_length: 17; d_call: -; v_call: TRBV7-9; j_call: TRBJ2-4; cdr3_nt: TGTGCCAGCAGCACCACAACAGGATGGGTAGCCAAAAACATTCAGTACTTC; cdr3_aa: CASSTTTGWVAKNIQYF
clone_size: few; cdr3_length: 18; d_call: TRBD2; v_call: TRBV19; j_call: TRBJ2-3; cdr3_nt: TGTGCCAGTAGTAAACTAGCGGGAGTAAGGGTAGAGGCAGATACGCAGTATTTT; cdr3_aa: CASSKLAGVRVEADTQYF
clone_size: -; cdr3_length: 14; d_call: TRBD2; v_call: TRBV13; j_call: TRBJ2-5; cdr3_nt: TGTGCCAGCAGCTCGGGGGGGGCTAGAGAGACCCAGTACTTC; cdr3_aa: CASSSGGARETQYF
clone_size: once; cdr3_length: 11; d_call: -; v_call: TRBV6-1; j_call: TRBJ1-5; cdr3_nt: TGTGCCAGCAGCCTTAATCAGCCCCAGCATTTT; cdr3_aa: CASSLNQPQHF
clone_size: once; cdr3_length: 14; d_call: -; v_call: TRBV5-4; j_call: TRBJ2-1; cdr3_nt: TGTGCCAGCAGGGTACACCTTACGAGCGATGAGCAGTTCTTC; cdr3_aa: CASRVHLTSDEQFF
clone_size: once; cdr3_length: 13; d_call: -; v_call: TRBV30; j_call: TRBJ1-1; cdr3_nt: TGTGCCTGGAGCCTTACAGAAAACACTGAAGCTTTCTTT; cdr3_aa: CAWSLTENTEAFF
clone_size: -; cdr3_length: 16; d_call: -; v_call: TRBV4-1; j_call: TRBJ2-1; cdr3_nt: TGCGCCAGCAGCCAACGCTCTACTTCGAGGGACAATGAGCAGTTCTTC; cdr3_aa: CASSQRSTSRDNEQFF